These 29 T cell receptor beta chains were all obtained from the same sample, sequenced in a study of OX40 agonist ivuxolimab in advanced cancers. The table came from immunoSEQ multiplex PCR; TCRdb's copy has only in-frame clones and leaves some out. The profile covers around 86,000 clones, with 70% to 90% appearing a single time and approximately 0.38% taken by the ten largest. This specimen consisted of CD4+ or CD8+ T cells sorted from blood, obtained in a trial of the OX40 agonist ivuxolimab. These receptor sequences come from an adult with an advanced solid tumor such as melanoma, head and neck, liver or kidney cancer.

The V and J genes are TRBV5-4 and TRBJ2-7; 8 bases match TRBD2. The CDR3 is 16 residues long. Trimming took 1 base from V and 1 from J; bases not matched to a gene: 7. Germline V gene lookup returns CDR1 SGHNT and CDR2 YYREEE (reference sequence). The CDR3 nucleotides are TGTGCCAGCAGCTTGTTTTCTAGCGGGCCTTCCTACGAGCAGTACTTC. Its translation is CASSLFSSGPSYEQYF.

J is TRBJ2-3 and V is TRBV11-2; TRBD2 might be the D (6 bases). V lost 7 bases to trimming and J lost 7 bases, with 12 bases between them. CDR3 size: 12 residues. Germline V gene lookup returns CDR1 SGHAT and CDR2 FQNNGV. This CDR3 is CASNVADYTQYF. The DNA of the CDR3 is TGTGCCAGCAACGTAGCGGACTATACGCAGTATTTT.

This clone has a single count. The chain employs TRBV30 and TRBJ2-7, with 7 bases matching TRBD1. From germline, CDR1 is GTSNPN and CDR2 SVGIG (reference sequence). After removal of 4 bases from V and 5 bases from J, the junction contained 11 bases not matched to a gene. This CDR3 is built from 14 residues. CDR3 region: CAWNRRDRADEQYF. In nucleotides, the CDR3 is TGTGCCTGGAACCGCCGGGACAGAGCCGACGAGCAGTACTTC.

The chain is built from TRBV11-1 and TRBJ1-6; no firm D call. The CDR3 consists of 15 residues. V was trimmed by 2 bases and J by 10 bases, leaving 15 bases between them. CDR1 SGHAT and CDR2 FQDESV come from the germline V gene (reference sequence). For the CDR3, the DNA is TGTGCCAGCAGCTTATCACGGGTGGAGAACTCACCCCTCCACTTT. Amino acid sequence: CASSLSRVENSPLHF. Supplemented by reference TRBV11-1 and TRBJ1-6, the full variable domain reads EAEVAQSPRYKITEKSQAVAFWCDPISGHATLYWYRQILGQGPELLVQFQDESVVDDSQLPKDRFSAERLKGVDSTLKIQPAELGDSAMYLCASSLSRVENSPLHFGNGTRLTVT.

For this clone: Because it lacks the conserved phenylalanine or tryptophan at the end, this CDR3 is likely a read error. It is unclear where the CDR3 begins or ends on the DNA, so no DNA is shown, and the CDR3 is as TCRdb lists it. CDR3 sequence reads: CASSEPLRDRADY. V usage is TRBV6-1 and J usage is TRBJ2-4; TRBD1 is taken as the D call from the table, unchecked against the DNA. From germline, CDR1 is MNHNS and CDR2 SASEGT. The CDR3 is 13 residues long, counting both termini.

This chain joins TRBV2 and TRBJ2-7; 12 bases fit TRBD2. Trimming took 5 bases from V and 3 from J; bases not matched to a gene: 8. This CDR3 has 16 residues. Germline values: CDR1 SNHLY, CDR2 FYNNEI. This CDR3 reads CASSSLLAGGNYEQYF. CDR3 DNA: TGTGCCAGCAGTTCGTTGCTAGCGGGGGGGAACTACGAGCAGTACTTC. Complete variable domain (other parts from reference TRBV2 and TRBJ2-7): EPEVTQTPSHQVTQMGQEVILRCVPISNHLYFYWYRQILGQKVEFLVSFYNNEISEKSEIFDDQFSVERPDGSNFTLKIRSTKLEDSAMYFCASSSLLAGGNYEQYFGPGTRLTVT.

The chain has TRBV9 and TRBJ2-7; no firm D call. Germline V gene sequence: CDR1 SGDLS, CDR2 YYNGEE. Trimming stripped 0 bases from V and 2 bases from J, with 12 bases between. The CDR3 runs 15 residues. DNA for the CDR3: TGTGCCAGCAGCGTAGGAACGGGTGAACCCTACGAGCAGTACTTC. Its protein product is CASSVGTGEPYEQYF.

The chain joins TRBV18 to TRBJ1-5; the match to TRBD1 covers 8 bases. This CDR3 comprises 15 residues. Germline loops: CDR1 KGHSH, CDR2 LQKENI. Trimming at V came to 4 bases and at J to 4 bases, leaving 6 bases not matched to a gene. CDR3 sequence (DNA): TGTGCCAGCTCACTGGGACAGGAGAGGAATCAGCCCCAGCATTTT. It yields the protein CASSLGQERNQPQHF.

The J gene is TRBJ2-1, the V gene TRBV7-2; the D call may be TRBD1 or TRBD2 (5 bases each). The V gene's germline CDR1 is SGHTA and CDR2 FQGNSA. The V end was cut by 5 bases, the J end by 6 bases, with 17 bases between. The CDR3 spans 15 residues. The CDR3, as DNA: TGTGCCAGCAGCCAGGATACAGCGAGGGGCAATGAGCAGTTCTTC. Translating it yields CASSQDTARGNEQFF.

The chain carries TRBV21-1 and TRBJ2-2; the table names TRBD1, a call not compared with the DNA. TRBV21-1 is a pseudogene segment. The CDR3 is 16 residues long. CDR3: CASSKPGQPVVGELFF. CDR3 DNA sequence: TGTGCCAGCAGCAAGCCGGGACAGCCCGTCGTCGGGGAGCTGTTTTTT.

This chain connects TRBV6-6 to TRBJ1-1, with unresolved D. Deletions cut 2 bases from V and 0 bases from J, with 7 bases between. CDR3 size: 14 residues. From germline, CDR1 is MNHNY and CDR2 SVGAGI (reference sequence). CDR3 coding DNA: TGTGCCAGCAGTTACGGCGGGATGAACACTGAAGCTTTCTTT. Translated, it gives CASSYGGMNTEAFF.

The chain combines TRBV7-9 with TRBJ2-7; 13 nucleotides agree with TRBD2. V shed 6 bases and J 3 bases; nucleotides not matched to a gene: 5. The CDR3 totals 15 residues. The V gene's germline CDR1 is SEHNR and CDR2 FQNEAQ (reference sequence). The chain's CDR3 is CASRQTSGGNYEQYF. The CDR3 nucleotides read TGTGCCAGCAGACAGACTAGCGGGGGGAACTACGAGCAGTACTTC.

As DNA, the CDR3 is TGTGCCAGCAGCCAAACGACAGGGGCCCAAGAGACCCAGTACTTC. It encodes CASSQTTGAQETQYF. This sequence joins TRBV14 and TRBJ2-5; 8 bases agree with TRBD1. The CDR3 length is 15 residues. Germline V gene lookup returns CDR1 SGHDN and CDR2 FVKESK. The trim removed 2 bases at V and 1 base at J, leaving 3 bases unmatched.

This clone was picked up one time. The chain combines TRBV5-4 with TRBJ2-5; tentatively, D is TRBD1 or TRBD2 (7 bases each). CDR1 and CDR2 from the germline V gene are SGHNT and YYREEE (reference sequence). The CDR3 runs 14 residues. The V and J ends lost 0 bases and 4 bases respectively, with 10 bases between them. CDR3 protein: CASSLAGGGETQYF. In DNA, the CDR3 is TGTGCCAGCAGCTTGGCAGGGGGGGGAGAGACCCAGTACTTC.

In this sample, this clone turned up once. The chain uses TRBV21-1 and TRBJ2-1; the D segment call TRBD1 is taken from the table without a DNA check. TRBV21-1 is reported as a pseudogene. The CDR3 is made up of 16 amino acids. CDR3 residues: CASSRGDRGCYNEQFF. DNA of the CDR3: TGTGCCAGCAGCCGAGGGGACAGGGGGTGCTACAATGAGCAGTTCTTC.

This chain connects TRBV7-9 to TRBJ2-5; D ambiguous. V lost 4 bases and J 5 bases, leaving 11 bases between the germline ends. CDR1 is SEHNR and CDR2 is FQNEAQ in the germline V gene (reference sequence). This CDR3 contains 13 residues. CDR3 amino acids: CASSSHGTETQYF. The CDR3 DNA is TGTGCCAGCAGCTCACATGGCACGGAGACCCAGTACTTC.

This chain links TRBV7-2 with TRBJ2-7, with a possible D match to TRBD1 (5 bases). Germline values: CDR1 SGHTA, CDR2 FQGNSA. The CDR3 length is 15 residues. The V end lost 1 base, the J end lost 5 bases, and 15 bases lay between the germline ends. CDR3 sequence reads: CASSLVRAGSNEQYF. The CDR3, as DNA: TGTGCCAGCAGCTTAGTCCGGGCAGGGTCTAACGAGCAGTACTTC.

The chain is built from TRBV7-9 and TRBJ1-3; D unresolved. The CDR3 contains 12 residues. Deletions cut 1 base from V and 4 bases from J, with 2 bases between. Germline V gene data show CDR1 as SEHNR and CDR2 as FQNEAQ (reference sequence). The CDR3 DNA sequence: TGTGCCAGCAGCTTAGACGGAAACACCATATATTTT. This gives the protein CASSLDGNTIYF.

The rearrangement uses TRBV6-5 and TRBJ2-7, with D perhaps given as TRBD1 or TRBD2 (6 bases each). The CDR3 is 14 amino acids. Germline CDR1 is MNHEY and CDR2 is SVGAGI. V lost 3 bases, J lost 6 bases, and 15 bases lay in between. The CDR3 DNA sequence: TGTGCCAGCAGTTATACGGGAGTAGGGGGCGAGCAGTACTTC. Encoded protein: CASSYTGVGGEQYF.

The chain recombines TRBV5-1 with TRBJ2-5; 13 bases align to TRBD2. CDR1 is SGHRS and CDR2 is YFSETQ in the germline V gene. J lost 5 bases, V lost 5 bases, and 12 bases had no gene match. This CDR3 is built from 17 residues. The CDR3 is CASSSGTSGNWMETQYF. The CDR3 coding sequence is TGCGCCAGCAGTTCCGGGACTAGCGGGAATTGGATGGAGACCCAGTACTTC.

The J gene is TRBJ2-1, the V gene TRBV7-6, with D hard to call. V lost 7 bases and J lost 0, with 13 bases in between. Germline V CDR1 and CDR2: SGHVS, FNYEAQ. This CDR3 comprises 15 residues. The DNA for the CDR3 is TGTGCCAGCACCCCGCGGCCTAGCTCCTACAATGAGCAGTTCTTC. Translated, it gives CASTPRPSSYNEQFF.

The chain employs TRBV29-1 and TRBJ2-6; 9 nucleotides match TRBD1. The junction had 12 bases not matched to a gene; V was cut back by 1 base and J by 2 bases. Germline V CDR1 and CDR2: SQVTM, ANQGSEA. The CDR3 extends over 19 amino acids. CDR3 sequence: CSVEVTRDRVSAGANVLTF. The CDR3 DNA reads as TGCAGCGTTGAAGTCACGCGGGACAGGGTATCGGCTGGGGCCAACGTCCTGACTTTC.

CDR3 sequence (DNA): TGTGCCAGCTCACCCGGGACCGCTAGCTCCTACAATGAGCAGTTCTTC. Translated: CASSPGTASSYNEQFF. The V and J genes are TRBV18 and TRBJ2-1; D is perhaps TRBD1 or TRBD2 (5 bases each). The germline V gene encodes CDR1 KGHSH and CDR2 LQKENI. V was shortened by 3 bases and J by 0 bases, with 12 bases between the two germline ends. CDR3 length: 16 residues.

This chain joins TRBV7-2 and TRBJ2-5, with 12 nucleotides matching TRBD1. Germline lookup yields CDR1 SGHTA and CDR2 FQGNSA. The V gene end was trimmed by 3 bases and the J gene end by 5 bases; junction bases not matched to a gene: 4. This CDR3 is built from 15 residues. The CDR3 bases are TGTGCCAGCAGCTTTGGGACAGGGGGCGTCGAGACCCAGTACTTC. Protein: CASSFGTGGVETQYF.

The chain combines TRBV2 with TRBJ2-7; a possible D gene is TRBD2 (7 bases). Germline loops: CDR1 SNHLY, CDR2 FYNNEI. V lost 4 bases, J lost 3 bases, and 16 bases lay in between. The CDR3 covers 15 residues. CDR3: CASSGGGLPDYEQYF. DNA of the CDR3: TGTGCCAGCAGTGGAGGGGGACTACCAGACTACGAGCAGTACTTC.

This clone was counted only a few times. The rearrangement joins TRBV19 to TRBJ1-4; no definite D call. This CDR3 contains 14 residues. The germline V gene encodes CDR1 LNHDA and CDR2 SQIVND (reference sequence). The ends were cut back, 9 bases at V and 4 bases at J, with 15 bases in the middle. CDR3 nucleotide sequence: TGTGCCAGCTCCTCCAGAGCACTTAATGAAAAACTGTTTTTT. It yields the protein CASSSRALNEKLFF.

The chain combines TRBV5-4 with TRBJ2-1; 10 bases match TRBD2. V trimming: 0 bases; J trimming: 7 bases; junction bases outside the gene matches: 10. Germline V lookup: CDR1 SGHNT, CDR2 YYREEE (reference sequence). The CDR3 extends over 17 amino acids. CDR3 sequence reads: CASSLGLAGVVSNEQFF. The CDR3 bases are TGTGCCAGCAGCTTGGGTCTAGCGGGAGTGGTGTCAAATGAGCAGTTCTTC.

The rearrangement links TRBV29-1 to TRBJ2-3; 8 bases line up with TRBD2. The CDR3 length is 14 residues. Germline V gene sequence: CDR1 SQVTM, CDR2 ANQGSEA. V dropped 6 bases and J dropped 4; count of bases not matched to a gene: 9. CDR3 loop: CSVGSGIEADTQYF. The CDR3 DNA is TGCAGCGTCGGTAGCGGGATAGAAGCAGATACGCAGTATTTT.

This clone occurred once. This chain links TRBV5-8 with TRBJ2-7; the match to TRBD2 covers 9 bases. The CDR3 totals 13 residues. Germline values: CDR1 SGHTS, CDR2 YDEGEE. With V trimmed by 3 bases and J by 5 bases, 3 bases remained unmatched. DNA of the CDR3: TGTGCCAGCAGCTCCGCGGGGGGGGACGAGCAGTACTTC. This sequence encodes CASSSAGGDEQYF.